This T cell receptor (beta chain) was sequenced in a study of T cells after yellow fever vaccination. Study summary: In the case of low-cell-number fractions, SMART-Seq v4 Ultra Low Input was used for preparation.

Ten or more counts support this clonotype. Its antigen is not known. Study-wide results and caveats: A secondary response was less intense yet reached its peak sooner, at day 5 versus 15. Abundant clonotypes (contaminants from the bulk population) could be present in FACS-sorted repertoires. Post-booster repertoires again held most primary-vaccination clones (96% CD4, about 90% CD8).

TCRdb re-called the 5' RACE reads with MiXCR, one entry per CDR3 protein. The sample has roughly 120,000 distinct CDR3 sequences, 7.5% to 9.5% seen once. CDR3 size: 17 residues. Losses at the gene ends were 3 bases for V and 0 bases for J; bases not matched to a gene: 7. CDR1 and CDR2 from the germline V gene are SGDLS and YYNGEE. Sample: CD8+ T cells sorted from PBMCs, taken 45 days after the yellow fever booster vaccination. The chain is built from TRBV9 and TRBJ1-3; 9 bases agree with TRBD1. The TCR comes from a man aged 25 to 45 who received the YFV17D yellow fever vaccine. CDR3 amino acids: CASSATGGPNSGNTIYF. The CDR3 DNA is TGTGCCAGCAGCGCTACAGGGGGCCCGAACTCTGGAAACACCATATATTTT.